The 24 T cell receptor beta chains listed next were all sequenced from one sample in a study of Ad26.COV2.S vaccination and SARS-CoV-2 variants. Treatment defined: roughly 20 received Ad26.COV2.S at low or high dose, single or two shots; 5 received placebo; per-sample allocation not given. Samples analyzed were those drawn on day 63 after the first vaccine or placebo injection. The method was immunoSEQ multiplex PCR; TCRdb's version includes in-frame clones alone and lacks a portion of them. The sample lists a few hundred thousand clones; around 92% were seen once. This material consisted of peripheral blood, taken in a trial of Ad26.COV2.S vaccine versus placebo. The receptor source for this set is a person aged 18-60 years who received the Ad26.COV2.S COVID-19 vaccine or a placebo.

The chain carries TRBV6-1 and TRBJ2-2, with 7 bases matching TRBD1. The CDR3 is 15 residues long. Looked up from germline, CDR1 is MNHNS and CDR2 is SASEGT. Germline trimming cut 2 bases from V and 4 bases from J; bases unmatched to any gene: 4. The CDR3 DNA sequence: TGTGCCAGCAGTGAAACCGACAGGGCCACCGGGGAGCTGTTTTTT. It yields the protein CASSETDRATGELFF.

This clone was seen a single time. J is TRBJ2-7 and V is TRBV29-1; a weak D match, TRBD1 (6 bases). This CDR3 region has 13 residues. Germline CDR1 is SQVTM and CDR2 is ANQGSEA. The V end lost 6 bases, the J end lost 5 bases, and 17 bases lay between the germline ends. In DNA, the CDR3 is TGCAGCGTAGGTGGGCAGGGGATCCACGAGCAGTACTTC. Translating it yields CSVGGQGIHEQYF.

The count of this clone is one. The chain recombines TRBV18 with TRBJ2-7; 12 nucleotides line up with TRBD2. Trimming at V came to 3 bases and at J to 7 bases, leaving 13 bases not matched to a gene. Germline V gives CDR1 KGHSH, CDR2 LQKENI. There are 17 residues in the CDR3. The CDR3 sequence is CASSPTPRLAGAREQYF. CDR3 bases: TGTGCCAGCTCACCTACCCCCAGACTAGCGGGGGCTCGTGAGCAGTACTTC.

The rearrangement uses TRBV5-5 and TRBJ2-3; 8 bases fit TRBD2. Per germline, CDR1 SGHKS and CDR2 YYEKEE (reference sequence). The ends lost 1 base at V and 5 bases at J; junction bases unmatched: 9. The CDR3 has 16 residues. CDR3: CASSLRRGALGDTQYF. CDR3 coding DNA: TGTGCCAGCAGCTTGCGGCGGGGGGCCCTCGGAGATACGCAGTATTTT.

The chain joins TRBV2 to TRBJ2-5; D may be TRBD1 (6 bases). In germline, CDR1 is SNHLY, CDR2 FYNNEI. The CDR3 contains 14 residues. V was trimmed by 1 base and J by 3 bases, leaving 9 bases between them. The CDR3 protein is CASSEGWTEETQYF. In nucleotides, the CDR3 is TGTGCCAGCAGTGAAGGCTGGACAGAAGAGACCCAGTACTTC.

The V call is TRBV7-9, the J call TRBJ2-3; D may be TRBD2 (5 bases). The CDR3 is made up of 15 amino acids. Per the germline V gene, CDR1 is SEHNR and CDR2 is FQNEAQ (reference sequence). Between the trimmed V and J ends, which lost 1 base and 4 bases, there was a span of 12 bases. Here the CDR3 reads CASSLEGVGADTQYF. DNA for the CDR3: TGTGCCAGCAGCTTAGAGGGAGTAGGTGCAGATACGCAGTATTTT.

The chain couples TRBV7-6 to TRBJ1-3, with unresolved D. Germline CDR1 reads SGHVS; CDR2 reads FNYEAQ. V was clipped by 1 base and J by 4 bases, with 8 bases between them. The CDR3 runs to 14 residues. For the CDR3, the DNA is TGTGCCAGCAGCTTAGGGGTGGACGGAAACACCATATATTTT. Protein sequence: CASSLGVDGNTIYF.

This chain links TRBV10-3 with TRBJ2-5, with D perhaps TRBD2 (5 bases). Trimming took 5 bases from V and 5 from J, leaving 18 bases between them. The length of the CDR3 is 15 residues. The V gene's germline CDR1 is ENHRY and CDR2 SYGVKD. Here the CDR3 reads CAISPSDGRGETQYF. As DNA, the CDR3 is TGTGCCATCAGTCCTTCCGACGGGCGAGGGGAGACCCAGTACTTC.

The V and J genes are TRBV6-2 or TRBV6-3 and TRBJ1-6; D remains ambiguous. The CDR3 length is 14 residues. Trimming took 3 bases from V and 9 from J, leaving 12 bases between them. CDR1 is MNHEY and CDR2 is SVGEGT in the germline V gene. The CDR3 region has the DNA TGTGCCAGCAGTTATGACGAGGGTTTTTCACCCCTCCACTTT. Translation: CASSYDEGFSPLHF.

The V and J genes are TRBV4-1 and TRBJ2-1; 14 bases map to TRBD2. The CDR3 spans 17 residues. Germline V gene lookup returns CDR1 MGHRA and CDR2 YSYEKL. The V and J ends lost 4 bases and 4 bases, in that order; junction bases with no gene match: 6. The CDR3 is CASSPRLAGGHYNEQFF. CDR3 DNA: TGCGCCAGCAGCCCCCGACTAGCGGGGGGGCATTACAATGAGCAGTTCTTC.

The V call is TRBV14, the J call TRBJ1-1, with D possibly matching TRBD1 (5 bases). The CDR3 covers 15 residues. V gave up 2 bases and J gave up 4 bases, with 14 bases separating them. Germline assignment: CDR1 SGHDN and CDR2 FVKESK. The CDR3 nucleotides read TGTGCCAGCAGCCAAATATTCGGGGCGGTCACTGAAGCTTTCTTT. It is translated as CASSQIFGAVTEAFF.

The chain recombines TRBV11-2 with TRBJ2-2, with 8 bases fitting TRBD1. V was clipped by 5 bases and J by 7 bases; unmatched bases: 12. Germline loops: CDR1 SGHAT, CDR2 FQNNGV. There are 16 residues in the CDR3. The CDR3 bases are TGTGCCAGCAGCCCCTCCTCGGACAGGGTTGGCGGGGAGCTGTTTTTT. As protein: CASSPSSDRVGGELFF.

In DNA form, the CDR3 reads TGCGCCAGCAGCAAAACAGGGGGCGCGTACTCTAGATCCTACGAGCAGTACTTC. This translates into CASSKTGGAYSRSYEQYF. This sequence joins TRBV5-1 and TRBJ2-7; 9 bases align to TRBD1. CDR3 length: 18 residues. Germline CDR1 SGHRS, CDR2 YFSETQ. Trimming removed 4 bases from V and 1 base from J; junction bases left unmatched: 15.

The chain employs TRBV10-3 and TRBJ2-5; 16 bases line up with TRBD2. Germline-derived CDR1 and CDR2 are ENHRY and SYGVKD. This CDR3 spans 18 amino acids. Germline trimming cut 5 bases from V and 5 bases from J; bases unmatched to any gene: 11. The CDR3 loop reads CAISMGLAGGPVWETQYF. The CDR3 DNA reads TGTGCCATCAGTATGGGACTAGCGGGGGGGCCGGTTTGGGAGACCCAGTACTTC.

This clone was seen just once. V gene TRBV28 combines with J gene TRBJ1-2; 8 positions agree with TRBD1. This CDR3 spans 14 amino acids. Germline assignment: CDR1 MDHEN and CDR2 SYDVKM. The J segment lost 3 bases and the V segment lost 3 bases, leaving 3 bases of the junction unmatched. The CDR3 region has the DNA TGTGCCAGCAGTTTCAGGGGGCTTGACTATGGCTACACCTTC. This translates into CASSFRGLDYGYTF.

J is TRBJ2-3 and V is TRBV5-1; 10 nucleotides match TRBD2. V trimming: 0 bases; J trimming: 5 bases; junction bases outside the gene matches: 12. The CDR3 spans 18 residues. Germline V gives CDR1 SGHRS, CDR2 YFSETQ. The CDR3, as DNA: TGCGCCAGCAGCTTGGCCCCACCAATAGCGGGGGGCCAAGATACGCAGTATTTT. Its protein is CASSLAPPIAGGQDTQYF.

This rearrangement joins TRBV6-5 to TRBJ1-1; 7 bases agree with TRBD1. CDR1 and CDR2 from the germline V gene are MNHEY and SVGAGI. The junction had 5 bases not matched to a gene; V was cut back by 3 bases and J by 4 bases. This CDR3 comprises 14 residues. The CDR3 is CASSYTGTATEAFF. In nucleotides, the CDR3 is TGTGCCAGCAGTTATACCGGGACAGCCACTGAAGCTTTCTTT.

This chain links TRBV9 with TRBJ2-7, with D tentatively TRBD1 (6 bases). The CDR3 runs 15 residues. The V and J ends lost 4 bases and 2 bases respectively, with 16 bases between them. Germline CDR1 and CDR2: SGDLS and YYNGEE. The CDR3 is CASSPHTGWAYEQYF. The CDR3 region has the DNA TGTGCCAGCAGCCCGCACACAGGGTGGGCCTACGAGCAGTACTTC.

This chain uses TRBV6-5 with TRBJ1-4; D is ambiguous. The germline gives CDR1 MNHEY, CDR2 SVGAGI. This CDR3 is 14 amino acids long. Trimming stripped 6 bases from V and 3 bases from J, with 11 bases between. The CDR3 DNA reads TGTGCCAGCAGGCCTGGGCCCCCTAATGAAAAACTGTTTTTT. It codes for CASRPGPPNEKLFF.

The rearrangement links TRBV6-5 to TRBJ1-5; 7 nucleotides match TRBD1. The CDR3 spans 13 residues. The V segment lost 10 bases and the J segment 7 bases; nucleotides outside the gene matches: 10. The V gene's germline CDR1 is MNHEY and CDR2 SVGAGI. The CDR3 DNA reads TGTGCCACGTTCGACAGGGTAGCGCAGCCCCAGCATTTT. It translates to CATFDRVAQPQHF.

The chain employs TRBV5-1 and TRBJ1-2; D remains unclear. The CDR3 loop spans 16 amino acids. V was clipped by 1 base and J by 4 bases, with 17 bases between them. Germline-derived CDR1 and CDR2 are SGHRS and YFSETQ. CDR3 region: CASSLITGSTFYGYTF. CDR3 DNA sequence: TGCGCCAGCAGCTTGATTACGGGCAGCACCTTCTATGGCTACACCTTC.

The V call is TRBV18, the J call TRBJ2-1; 11 bases align to TRBD2. Germline trimming cut 2 bases from V and 7 bases from J; bases unmatched to any gene: 7. CDR3 length: 16 amino acids. CDR1 and CDR2 from the germline V gene are KGHSH and LQKENI. The CDR3 coding sequence is TGTGCCAGCTCACCATCTCTAGCGGGGGGCGGGAATGAGCAGTTCTTC. Translating gives CASSPSLAGGGNEQFF.

The DNA for the CDR3 is TGTGCCAGCAGTTACAACCGGGAGCCGCAGTATTTT. Its translation: CASSYNREPQYF. The genes are TRBV6-5 and TRBJ2-3, with D tentatively TRBD2 (6 bases). The CDR3 runs 12 residues. With 2 bases removed from V and 10 bases from J, the gap between germline ends came to 10 bases. The V gene's germline CDR1 is MNHEY and CDR2 SVGAGI.

The CDR3 loop reads CASSLRRSGTGKDTQYF. The CDR3 coding sequence is TGTGCCAGCAGCCTCCGTCGATCCGGGACAGGGAAAGATACGCAGTATTTT. This chain joins TRBV7-9 and TRBJ2-3; the match to TRBD1 covers 9 bases. The V and J ends lost 5 bases and 5 bases, in that order; junction bases with no gene match: 14. CDR3 length: 17 residues. Germline CDR1 SEHNR, CDR2 FQNEAQ (reference sequence).